Detailed here is one TCR beta chain. This entry belongs to a study of T cells in Graves' hyperthyroidism and ophthalmopathy. In the study overall: The authors collected peripheral blood at initial diagnosis, before any treatment.

Germline assignment: CDR1 SGDLS and CDR2 YYNGEE. The CDR3 spans 15 residues. The ends lost 3 bases at V and 6 bases at J; junction bases unmatched: 5. The CDR3 regions of TCR beta were amplified from RNA transcripts. A first-round RT-PCR of the TCR CDR3 used the HTBI primer set. MiXCR was run by TCRdb on the multiplex PCR reads, yielding one entry per CDR3 protein. Of fewer than 450,000 distinct CDR3 sequences in the sample, about 16% were seen once. V usage is TRBV9 and J usage is TRBJ2-2; 10 bases are shared with TRBD2. This TCR came from a woman between 55 and 75 years old with Graves' ophthalmopathy. Sequencing was carried out using blood. The CDR3 DNA sequence: TGTGCCAGCAGCGCTAGCGGGAGCGGGGCCGGGGAGCTGTTTTTT. Translated, it gives CASSASGSGAGELFF. Variable domain in full (rest from reference TRBV9 and TRBJ2-2): DSGVTQTPKHLITATGQRVTLRCSPRSGDLSVYWYQQSLDQGLQFLIQYYNGEERAKGNILERFSAQQFPDLHSELNLSSLELGDSALYFCASSASGSGAGELFFGEGSRLTVL.